The following is a TCR beta chain sequence with its context. Authors' processing steps: From reference gene primer amplification, estimates of nucleated cell counts were derived. The method was immunoSEQ multiplex PCR; TCRdb's version includes in-frame clones alone and lacks a portion of them. The DNA was the basis for D and trimming; V, J and clone size are from that table. The sample lists around 150,000 clones; roughly 80% were seen once. The data were taken from a study of blood T cell repertoires in COVID-19. Turning to the study itself: Spain, Italy and the United States supplied samples that represented acute and convalescent COVID-19. PBMCs, B-cell-depleted T cells, or T cells provided the cDNA or gDNA that made up the material.

This CDR3 is built from 11 residues. Germline CDR1 is GTSNPN and CDR2 is SVGIG (reference sequence). The V end lost 0 bases, the J end lost 7 bases, and 6 bases lay between the germline ends. Input material: peripheral blood. The chain is built from TRBV30 and TRBJ1-2; no reliable D call. This clonotype was sampled from a man aged 60-69 years who had recovered from COVID-19. CDR3 nucleotides: TGTGCCTGGAGTGTACTTTTTGGCTACACCTTC. As protein: CAWSVLFGYTF.